The following is a T cell receptor beta chain sequence with its context. What it recognizes is unknown. V lost 5 bases, J lost 2 bases, and 15 bases lay in between. This CDR3 spans 15 amino acids. CDR1 and CDR2 from the germline V gene are SGHTA and FQGNSA. TCRdb reprocessed the RACE reads with MiXCR, giving one entry per CDR3 protein. The profile covers 330,000 or so distinct CDR3 sequences, with nearly 6.5% appearing a single time and around 6.1% taken by the ten largest. The time point: patch test 2, 6 weeks after DPC sensitization. Sample treatment: therapeutic diphenylcyclopropenone sensitization with weekly scalp DPC. Alopecia patients deemed DPC-suitable, aged 18 to 70, excluding pregnancy. This specimen belongs to a study of human T cells and chemical hapten exposure. About the study: Upper inner arm skin measuring about 2 cm by about 2 cm received 2% DPC for sensitization. Women made up most patients, who had alopecia areata, totalis or universalis.

Study outcomes and limitations: More PT1 expanded TCRs went with higher patch test scores.

This chain links TRBV7-2 with TRBJ2-5; D uncertain. The TCR sequence derives from a woman between 18 and 30 years old with alopecia areata. Some clones in this sample may be carry-over from other donors' samples. The source was whole blood, collected in connection with sensitization to the hapten diphenylcyclopropenone (DPC). The CDR3 DNA reads as TGTGCCAGCAGCCCGCCGTCAGGAGTTCAAGAGACCCAGTACTTC. Its translation: CASSPPSGVQETQYF. The variable domain in full, with the rest retrieved from reference TRBV7-2 and TRBJ2-5, is GAGVSQSPSNKVTEKGKDVELRCDPISGHTALYWYRQSLGQGLEFLIYFQGNSAPDKSGLPSDRFSAERTGGSVSTLTIQRTQQEDSAVYLCASSPPSGVQETQYFGPGTRLLVL.